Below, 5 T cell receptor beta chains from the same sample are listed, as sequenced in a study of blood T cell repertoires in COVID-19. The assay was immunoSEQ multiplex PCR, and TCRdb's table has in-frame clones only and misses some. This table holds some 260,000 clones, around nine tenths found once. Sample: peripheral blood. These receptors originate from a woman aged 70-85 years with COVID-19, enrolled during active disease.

CDR3 nucleotide sequence: TGCGCCAGCAGCCGGACAGCCTACGAGCAGTACTTC. Protein: CASSRTAYEQYF. The chain has TRBV4-1 and TRBJ2-7, with D perhaps matching TRBD1 (6 bases). V dropped 4 bases and J dropped 2 bases, with 6 bases sitting between them. This CDR3 has 12 amino acids. Germline-derived CDR1 and CDR2 are MGHRA and YSYEKL.

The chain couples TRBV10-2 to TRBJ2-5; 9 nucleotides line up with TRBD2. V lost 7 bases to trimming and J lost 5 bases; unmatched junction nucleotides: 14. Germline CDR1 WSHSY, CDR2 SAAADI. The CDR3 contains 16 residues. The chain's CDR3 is CASTSLREGSYETQYF. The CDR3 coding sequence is TGCGCCAGCACTAGTTTGCGGGAGGGTTCATACGAGACCCAGTACTTC.

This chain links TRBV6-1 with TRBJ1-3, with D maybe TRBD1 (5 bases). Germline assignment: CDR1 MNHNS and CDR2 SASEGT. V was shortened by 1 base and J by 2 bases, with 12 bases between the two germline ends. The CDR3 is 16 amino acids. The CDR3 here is CASSEGGAGPGNTIYF. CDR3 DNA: TGTGCCAGCAGTGAAGGTGGGGCAGGGCCTGGAAACACCATATATTTT.

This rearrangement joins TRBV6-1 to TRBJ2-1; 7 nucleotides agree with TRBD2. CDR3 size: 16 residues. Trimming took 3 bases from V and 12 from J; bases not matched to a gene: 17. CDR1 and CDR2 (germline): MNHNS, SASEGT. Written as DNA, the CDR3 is TGTGCCAGCAGTGATCTGCGGACTAGTATGTTCTTGCGGCAGTTCTTC. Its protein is CASSDLRTSMFLRQFF.

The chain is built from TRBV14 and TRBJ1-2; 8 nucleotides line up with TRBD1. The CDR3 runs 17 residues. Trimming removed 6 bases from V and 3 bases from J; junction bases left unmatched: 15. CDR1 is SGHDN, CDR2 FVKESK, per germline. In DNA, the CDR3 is TGTGCCAGCAGACCGCGTCGGGACAGGCGATACGACTATGGCTACACCTTC. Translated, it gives CASRPRRDRRYDYGYTF.